This passage covers 22 T cell receptor beta chains from one sample sequenced in a study of OX40 agonist ivuxolimab in advanced cancers. The method was the immunoSEQ multiplex PCR assay. The immuneACCESS repertoire file appears here via TCRdb, limited to in-frame rearrangements. These files lack a portion of the clones; in checked studies, under half of the deficit traces to unresolved V genes, and the cause of the others is not known. For this sample there are some 74,000 clones; less than 90% appear just once. Together, the top ten hold approximately 0.98% of the sample. This sample comprised CD4+ or CD8+ T cells sorted from blood, obtained in a trial of the OX40 agonist ivuxolimab. Receptors were obtained from an adult with an advanced solid tumor such as melanoma, head and neck, liver or kidney cancer.

This sequence joins TRBV5-1 and TRBJ2-1; no firm D call. Germline values: CDR1 SGHRS, CDR2 YFSETQ. This CDR3 has 14 amino acids. Trimming removed 2 bases at V and 0 bases at J, with 6 bases between. The CDR3 sequence: CASSLQSSYNEQFF. The CDR3 DNA is TGCGCCAGCAGCTTACAGAGCTCCTACAATGAGCAGTTCTTC. Complete variable domain (other parts from reference TRBV5-1 and TRBJ2-1): KAGVTQTPRYLIKTRGQQVTLSCSPISGHRSVSWYQQTPGQGLQFLFEYFSETQRNKGNFPGRFSGRQFSNSRSEMNVSTLELGDSALYLCASSLQSSYNEQFFGPGTRLTVL.

The rearrangement links TRBV19 to TRBJ2-7; 10 positions agree with TRBD1. CDR1 is LNHDA and CDR2 is SQIVND in the germline V gene (reference sequence). Losses at the gene ends were 5 bases for V and 2 bases for J; bases not matched to a gene: 3. This CDR3 contains 14 residues. The CDR3 DNA reads TGTGCCAGTAGTCCGGGACAGGGGACCTACGAGCAGTACTTC. It translates to CASSPGQGTYEQYF.

The chain is built from TRBV6-5 and TRBJ2-1; the match to TRBD2 covers 9 bases. The V segment lost 7 bases and the J segment 4 bases; nucleotides outside the gene matches: 8. Germline V CDR1 and CDR2: MNHEY, SVGAGI. This CDR3 comprises 15 residues. The CDR3 DNA reads TGTGCCAGCAAGGGTTGGACTAGCGCATACAATGAGCAGTTCTTC. Its translation: CASKGWTSAYNEQFF.

The chain uses TRBV7-9 and TRBJ1-1; the D is unclear. The CDR3 runs 14 residues. CDR1 is SEHNR and CDR2 is FQNEAQ in the germline V gene (reference sequence). Trimming took off 2 bases at V and 3 bases at J, with 10 bases between the two ends. The CDR3 sequence: CASSLRGKYTEAFF. The CDR3 DNA reads as TGTGCCAGCAGCTTACGGGGAAAGTACACTGAAGCTTTCTTT.

The chain employs TRBV30 and TRBJ2-3; 9 bases line up with TRBD2. CDR1 is GTSNPN, CDR2 SVGIG, per germline (reference sequence). CDR3 length: 13 amino acids. The J segment lost 4 bases and the V segment lost 4 bases, leaving 3 bases of the junction unmatched. Here the CDR3 reads CAWNGGGADTQYF. CDR3 in DNA: TGTGCCTGGAACGGCGGGGGGGCAGATACGCAGTATTTT.

V and J are TRBV28 and TRBJ1-4; D may be TRBD1 (5 bases). V was trimmed by 3 bases and J by 7 bases, leaving 12 bases between them. Germline CDR1 is MDHEN and CDR2 is SYDVKM. The CDR3 extends over 14 amino acids. Here the CDR3 DNA reads TGTGCCAGCAGTTTGTCGGGGGACGCTGAAAAACTGTTTTTT. It encodes CASSLSGDAEKLFF. The whole variable domain, filled in from reference TRBV28 and TRBJ1-4, reads DVKVTQSSRYLVKRTGEKVFLECVQDMDHENMFWYRQDPGLGLRLIYFSYDVKMKEKGDIPEGYSVSREKKERFSLILESASTNQTSMYLCASSLSGDAEKLFFGSGTQLSVL.

Comment on this clone: A read error may account for a junction end that differs from germline. This chain links TRBV6-5 with TRBJ2-2, with D uncertain. The CDR3 contains 13 residues. Germline V gene sequence: CDR1 MNHEY, CDR2 SVGAGI. The CDR3 region is CASSYSNPGELFF. CDR3 DNA sequence: TGTGCCAGCAGTTACTCGAACCCCGGGGAGCTGTTTTTT.

The chain carries TRBV19 and TRBJ2-1, with 7 bases identical to TRBD2. Trimming at V came to 4 bases and at J to 5 bases, leaving 5 bases not matched to a gene. CDR1 is LNHDA, CDR2 SQIVND, per germline (reference sequence). This CDR3 has 14 amino acids. CDR3 DNA sequence: TGTGCCAGTAGTAAAGGGGAGGGAAACAATGAGCAGTTCTTC. It codes for CASSKGEGNNEQFF.

The gene calls are TRBV2 and TRBJ1-2, with D unresolved. The V gene's germline CDR1 is SNHLY and CDR2 FYNNEI. Between the trimmed V and J ends, which lost 6 bases and 8 bases, there was a span of 16 bases. The CDR3 has 13 residues. The CDR3 DNA follows: TGTGCCAGCAGGACGGACCTAAGAGGGGGCTACACCTTC. It is translated as CASRTDLRGGYTF.

The gene calls are TRBV29-1 and TRBJ2-5; D not resolved. The J call may be wrong; the DNA end is better matched by TRBJ2-7. Germline assignment: CDR1 SQVTM and CDR2 ANQGSEA. This CDR3 region has 12 residues. CDR3 coding DNA: TGCAGCGTCTCTTCCGGCTCCTACGAGCAGTACTTC. The encoded protein is CSVSSGSYEQYF.

The chain has TRBV11-3 and TRBJ2-1; D ambiguous. This CDR3 is 19 amino acids long. V lost 0 bases to trimming and J lost 4 bases, with 22 bases between them. Germline V CDR1 and CDR2: SGHNT, YENEEA. CDR3 DNA: TGTGCCAGCAGCTTAGATCGTAAGTCTTTAGGAGTCGGATACAATGAGCAGTTCTTC. It translates to CASSLDRKSLGVGYNEQFF.

This clone showed up just once. The CDR3 spells CASSPQGGQPQHF. The CDR3 DNA reads as TGTGCCAGCAGCCCACAGGGAGGTCAGCCCCAGCATTTT. The J gene is TRBJ1-5, the V gene TRBV7-2; possible D gene TRBD1, 6 bases. The ends were cut back, 5 bases at V and 6 bases at J, with 11 bases in the middle. The CDR3 contains 13 residues. Germline CDR1 reads SGHTA; CDR2 reads FQGNSA.

The chain joins TRBV28 to TRBJ2-7, with unresolved D. This CDR3 contains 8 residues. Germline V gives CDR1 MDHEN, CDR2 SYDVKM. Trimming shortened V by 9 bases and J by 4 bases, and 1 base separated the two germline ends. The CDR3 region has the DNA TGTGCCAGATACGAGCAGTACTTC. Its protein is CARYEQYF.

This clone was observed a handful of times. The chain is built from TRBV19 and TRBJ2-3, with 10 bases aligning to TRBD2. This CDR3 has 15 residues. Trimming at V came to 1 base and at J to 3 bases, leaving 1 base not matched to a gene. The germline gives CDR1 LNHDA, CDR2 SQIVND (reference sequence). DNA for the CDR3: TGTGCCAGTAGTATAGTTAGCGGGAGGACAGATACGCAGTATTTT. This gives the protein CASSIVSGRTDTQYF.

This clone came up once. The chain recombines TRBV15 with TRBJ2-5, with a tentative D call TRBD2 (6 bases). The V gene lost 0 bases and the J gene lost 1 base, with 9 bases spanning the gap. Per the germline V gene, CDR1 is LNHNV and CDR2 is YYDKDF (reference sequence). The CDR3 has 15 residues. CDR3 DNA: TGTGCCACCAGCAGAGATCTCGGGAGCCAAGAGACCCAGTACTTC. Translation: CATSRDLGSQETQYF.

With regard to this clone: This sample includes further DNA sequences coding for the same CDR3. The chain links TRBV4-2 to TRBJ1-3; TRBD1 is a possible D gene (5 bases). Germline V gives CDR1 LGHNA, CDR2 YNFKEQ. The V end was cut by 1 base, the J end by 2 bases, with 9 bases between. CDR3 length equals 15 residues. The DNA for the CDR3 is TGTGCCAGCAGCCAAGTAACGGGGGCTGGAAACACCATATATTTT. Encoded protein: CASSQVTGAGNTIYF.

The rearrangement links TRBV5-6 to TRBJ1-6; D remains ambiguous. The V gene's germline CDR1 is SGHDT and CDR2 YYEEEE. The CDR3 is 14 residues long. V dropped 0 bases and J dropped 10 bases, with 11 bases sitting between them. CDR3 residues: CASSLGWGNSPLHF. The CDR3 DNA is TGTGCCAGCAGCTTGGGTTGGGGAAACTCACCCCTCCACTTT.

The V call is TRBV13, the J call TRBJ2-1, with TRBD2 matching 7 bases. V shed 8 bases and J 9 bases; nucleotides not matched to a gene: 13. Germline values: CDR1 PRHDT, CDR2 FYEKMQ (reference sequence). There are 14 residues in the CDR3. The CDR3 region is CASWAWGGRSEQFF. CDR3 sequence (DNA): TGTGCCAGCTGGGCTTGGGGAGGGAGGAGTGAGCAGTTCTTC.

The V and J genes are TRBV7-9 and TRBJ2-2; TRBD1 agrees at 7 bases. Trimming removed 6 bases from V and 8 bases from J; junction bases left unmatched: 12. Germline CDR1 is SEHNR and CDR2 is FQNEAQ (reference sequence). This CDR3 is built from 15 residues. Written as DNA, the CDR3 is TGTGCCAGCAGACGACAGGGAGCGGTTAGGGGGGAGCTGTTTTTT. Its protein is CASRRQGAVRGELFF.

The chain carries TRBV28 and TRBJ1-5; D gene uncertain. The V gene lost 6 bases and the J gene lost 9 bases, with 12 bases spanning the gap. The length of the CDR3 is 12 residues. In germline, CDR1 is MDHEN, CDR2 SYDVKM. In DNA, the CDR3 is TGTGCCAGCAGATCCCTTTCGGGGCCCCAGCATTTT. This sequence encodes CASRSLSGPQHF.

The CDR3 region has the DNA TGTGCCAGTAGTAGGGGACTAGCGGGGAACACCGGGGAGCTGTTTTTT. Translated: CASSRGLAGNTGELFF. The V gene is TRBV19, the J gene TRBJ2-2, with TRBD2 identical over 12 bases. This CDR3 has 16 residues. J was trimmed by 1 base and V by 4 bases; bases with no gene match: 1. Germline values: CDR1 LNHDA, CDR2 SQIVND (reference sequence).

V and J are TRBV11-3 and TRBJ2-3, with 8 bases lining up with TRBD2. Germline lookup yields CDR1 SGHNT and CDR2 YENEEA. Trimming removed 7 bases from V and 10 bases from J; junction bases left unmatched: 13. The CDR3 totals 14 residues. The CDR3 nucleotides read TGTGCCAGCACAGACCAGCGGGAGAACTCCGCGCAGTATTTT. Amino acid sequence: CASTDQRENSAQYF.